This TCR beta chain was observed in a study of control samples from healthy donors and cancer patients. J gave up 5 bases and V 2 bases, and 3 bases lay outside the gene matches. From germline, CDR1 is KGHSH and CDR2 LQKENI. The CDR3 consists of 15 residues. Profiled with immunoSEQ multiplex PCR; TCRdb holds only in-frame clones, not every one. The data show approximately 150,000 clones, more than 85% seen once. The chain has TRBV18 and TRBJ2-3; 11 nucleotides line up with TRBD2. The receptor comes from a man aged 18 to 35 in good health. The sample comprised blood. The CDR3 protein is CASSPVLAGEDTQYF. CDR3 bases: TGTGCCAGCTCACCAGTACTAGCGGGAGAAGATACGCAGTATTTT.